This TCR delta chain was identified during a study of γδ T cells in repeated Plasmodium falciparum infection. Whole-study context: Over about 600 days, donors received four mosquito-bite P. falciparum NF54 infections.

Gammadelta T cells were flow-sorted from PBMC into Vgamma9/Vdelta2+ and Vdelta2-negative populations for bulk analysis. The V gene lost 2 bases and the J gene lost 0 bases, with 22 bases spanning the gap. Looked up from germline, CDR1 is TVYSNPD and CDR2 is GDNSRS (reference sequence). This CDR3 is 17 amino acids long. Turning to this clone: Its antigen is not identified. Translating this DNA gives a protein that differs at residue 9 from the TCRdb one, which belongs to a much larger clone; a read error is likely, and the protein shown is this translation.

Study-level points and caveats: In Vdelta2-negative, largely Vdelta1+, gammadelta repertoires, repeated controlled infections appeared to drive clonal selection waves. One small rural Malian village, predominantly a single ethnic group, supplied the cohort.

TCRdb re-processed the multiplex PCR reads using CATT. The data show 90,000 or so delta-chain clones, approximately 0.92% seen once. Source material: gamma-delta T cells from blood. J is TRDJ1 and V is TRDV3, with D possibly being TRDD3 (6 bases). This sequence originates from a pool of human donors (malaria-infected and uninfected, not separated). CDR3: CAFVAQLGVFHTDKLIF. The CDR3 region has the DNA TGTGCCTTTGTCGCTCAACTGGGTGTCTTCCACACCGATAAACTCATCTTT.